A single sample gave rise to the 17 T cell receptor beta chains below, sequenced in a study of Graves' ophthalmopathy and Graves' hyperthyroidism. The study amplified TCR beta CDR3 regions using RNA transcripts. HTBI-primed first-round RT-PCR preceded second-round multiplex PCR. TCRdb used MiXCR to reprocess the multiplex PCR reads, holding one entry per CDR3 protein. This table has hundreds of thousands of distinct CDR3 sequences, about two fifths appearing once. Material: peripheral blood. The source is an adult man with Graves' ophthalmopathy.

This chain links TRBV30 with TRBJ1-2; D gene uncertain. Trimming stripped 1 base from V and 4 bases from J, with 7 bases between. Germline loops: CDR1 GTSNPN, CDR2 SVGIG (reference sequence). The CDR3 totals 12 residues. The CDR3 sequence: CAWSGDVYGYTF. The CDR3 DNA reads TGTGCCTGGAGTGGTGACGTCTATGGCTACACCTTC.

This clonotype occurred many times. V and J are TRBV19 and TRBJ2-5, with TRBD1 as a possible D gene (5 bases). The CDR3 contains 13 residues. V lost 4 bases, J lost 5 bases, and 11 bases lay in between. Looked up from germline, CDR1 is LNHDA and CDR2 is SQIVND (reference sequence). The CDR3 loop is CASSKGVGETQYF. Written as DNA, the CDR3 is TGTGCCAGTAGTAAAGGGGTTGGGGAGACCCAGTACTTC. The complete variable domain, with remaining parts taken from reference TRBV19 and TRBJ2-5, reads DGGITQSPKYLFRKEGQNVTLSCEQNLNHDAMYWYRQDPGQGLRLIYYSQIVNDFQKGDIAEGYSVSREKKESFPLTVTSAQKNPTAFYLCASSKGVGETQYFGPGTRLLVL.

This rearrangement joins TRBV19 to TRBJ2-7; possible D gene TRBD2, 5 bases. This CDR3 contains 15 residues. Germline V gene sequence: CDR1 LNHDA, CDR2 SQIVND (reference sequence). Trimming removed 3 bases at V and 3 bases at J, with 15 bases between. The CDR3 DNA is TGTGCCAGTAGTATTTTCGCCGGGAAACTCTACGAGCAGTACTTC. This codes for CASSIFAGKLYEQYF.

This clonotype was seen repeatedly, ten times or more. This sequence joins TRBV12-3 or TRBV12-4 and TRBJ1-2; D not certain. V was shortened by 4 bases and J by 6 bases, with 12 bases between the two germline ends. CDR3 length equals 13 residues. In DNA, the CDR3 is TGTGCCAGCAGTTACGCCCGAAGGAATGGCTACACCTTC. Its translation: CASSYARRNGYTF.

This clonotype was counted a few times. The chain employs TRBV4-1 and TRBJ1-5, with D unclear. The CDR3 extends over 15 amino acids. Germline V CDR1 and CDR2: MGHRA, YSYEKL. V was trimmed by 4 bases and J by 6 bases, leaving 16 bases between them. The CDR3: CASSPTAGYRQPQHF. DNA for the CDR3: TGCGCCAGCAGCCCGACGGCCGGGTATCGTCAGCCCCAGCATTTT.

The CDR3 DNA reads as TGTGCCAGCAGCCTAACTAGCGGGGTGGGTAGAGATACGCAGTATTTT. Its protein is CASSLTSGVGRDTQYF. V and J are TRBV7-9 and TRBJ2-5, with 10 positions matching TRBD2. The DNA matches TRBJ2-3 better at its end, which makes the J call doubtful. This CDR3 region has 16 residues. Germline values: CDR1 SEHNR, CDR2 FQNEAQ (reference sequence).

This clonotype was found many times. The V and J genes are TRBV20-1 and TRBJ1-2; TRBD1 agrees at 8 bases. After removal of 6 bases from V and 6 bases from J, the junction contained 6 bases not matched to a gene. CDR1 is DFQATT, CDR2 SNEGSKA, per germline (reference sequence). The CDR3 has 12 residues. The CDR3 DNA sequence: TGCAGTGCCTGGACAGGGATTGATGGCTACACCTTC. It yields the protein CSAWTGIDGYTF.

This rearrangement joins TRBV7-7 to TRBJ1-4; the D is unclear. The CDR3 is made up of 13 amino acids. V dropped 4 bases and J dropped 6 bases, with 9 bases sitting between them. Germline-derived CDR1 and CDR2 are SSHAT and FNYEAQ (reference sequence). DNA for the CDR3: TGTGCCAGCAGCTGGCGGGATGATGAAAAACTGTTTTTT. Its protein is CASSWRDDEKLFF. The entire variable domain, with the rest obtained from reference TRBV7-7 and TRBJ1-4, is as follows: GAGVSQSPRYKVTKRGQDVTLRCDPISSHATLYWYQQALGQGPEFLTYFNYEAQPDKSGLPSDRFSAERPEGSISTLTIQRTEQRDSAMYRCASSWRDDEKLFFGSGTQLSVL.

The rearrangement joins TRBV6-6 to TRBJ1-1, with D unclear. V shed 0 bases and J shed 2 bases, with 7 bases lying between them. Looked up from germline, CDR1 is MNHNY and CDR2 is SVGAGI (reference sequence). The CDR3 contains 14 residues. The CDR3 sequence: CASSYSTSNTEAFF. The CDR3 DNA reads TGTGCCAGCAGTTACTCAACGAGTAACACTGAAGCTTTCTTT.

Only one count was recorded for this clonotype. Here the CDR3 reads CASSLSWGAGGYTF. CDR3 sequence (DNA): TGTGCCAGCAGCTTATCATGGGGGGCAGGGGGCTACACCTTC. J is TRBJ1-2 and V is TRBV7-2; TRBD1 might be the D (6 bases). Germline values: CDR1 SGHTA, CDR2 FQGNSA. V lost 2 bases and J 8 bases, leaving 15 bases between the germline ends. The CDR3 extends over 14 amino acids. The full variable domain, its missing parts supplied by reference TRBV7-2 and TRBJ1-2, is GAGVSQSPSNKVTEKGKDVELRCDPISGHTALYWYRQSLGQGLEFLIYFQGNSAPDKSGLPSDRFSAERTGGSVSTLTIQRTQQEDSAVYLCASSLSWGAGGYTFGSGTRLTVV.

On this clonotype: Lacking the conserved final phenylalanine or tryptophan, this CDR3 likely reflects a read error. The limits of the CDR3 on the DNA are not certain, so only TCRdb's listed CDR3 is given. The chain is built from TRBV10-2 and TRBJ2-7; whether TRBD2, the table's D call, matches the DNA was not checked. Per the germline V gene, CDR1 is WSHSY and CDR2 is SAAADI. The CDR3 has 8 amino acids, counting both end residues. CDR3 residues: CASSKLAG.

The rearrangement links TRBV10-3 to TRBJ1-3, with no clear D. Germline V gene lookup returns CDR1 ENHRY and CDR2 SYGVKD. This CDR3 comprises 12 residues. V was pared by 10 bases and J by 7 bases, with 14 bases between. The CDR3 spells CATNREENTIYF. The CDR3 region has the DNA TGTGCCACAAACCGGGAGGAGAACACCATATATTTT.

The chain combines TRBV11-2 with TRBJ2-2; TRBD1 matches at 9 bases. The CDR3 totals 15 residues. Germline CDR1 SGHAT, CDR2 FQNNGV. The junction had 5 bases not matched to a gene; V was cut back by 5 bases and J by 4 bases. CDR3 nucleotide sequence: TGTGCCAGCAGCCTACAGGGGGCGCTCACCGGGGAGCTGTTTTTT. Encoded protein: CASSLQGALTGELFF.

The chain has TRBV25-1 and TRBJ2-5; 12 nucleotides agree with TRBD1. This CDR3 contains 15 residues. Germline loops: CDR1 MGHDK, CDR2 SYGVNS. Losses at the gene ends were 2 bases for V and 7 bases for J; bases not matched to a gene: 5. The CDR3 protein is CASSERGTGGTTQYF. For the CDR3, the DNA is TGTGCCAGCAGTGAACGGGGGACAGGGGGCACGACCCAGTACTTC.

The rearrangement joins TRBV15 to TRBJ2-3; TRBD2 aligns across 9 bases. Losses at the gene ends were 5 bases for V and 4 bases for J; bases not matched to a gene: 7. Germline CDR1 reads LNHNV; CDR2 reads YYDKDF (reference sequence). The length of the CDR3 is 15 residues. The CDR3 spells CATSLAGAGADTQYF. The CDR3 DNA is TGTGCCACCAGCTTAGCGGGAGCCGGTGCAGATACGCAGTATTTT.

V and J are TRBV12-3 or TRBV12-4 and TRBJ2-7, with D tentatively TRBD1 (6 bases). Trimming pared 2 bases from V and 5 bases from J, leaving 16 bases between. This CDR3 has 15 residues. CDR3 region: CASSLLRDTNDEQYF. For the CDR3, the DNA is TGTGCCAGCAGTTTACTGAGGGACACCAACGACGAGCAGTACTTC.

This clonotype has ten or more counts. The rearrangement links TRBV7-9 to TRBJ2-7; D gene unclear. The CDR3 runs to 13 residues. The V gene's germline CDR1 is SEHNR and CDR2 FQNEAQ (reference sequence). The germline V and J ends were trimmed by 2 bases and 5 bases, with 10 bases remaining between them. CDR3 in amino acids: CASSLLRMDEQYF. The CDR3 region has the DNA TGTGCCAGCAGCTTACTCAGGATGGACGAGCAGTACTTC.